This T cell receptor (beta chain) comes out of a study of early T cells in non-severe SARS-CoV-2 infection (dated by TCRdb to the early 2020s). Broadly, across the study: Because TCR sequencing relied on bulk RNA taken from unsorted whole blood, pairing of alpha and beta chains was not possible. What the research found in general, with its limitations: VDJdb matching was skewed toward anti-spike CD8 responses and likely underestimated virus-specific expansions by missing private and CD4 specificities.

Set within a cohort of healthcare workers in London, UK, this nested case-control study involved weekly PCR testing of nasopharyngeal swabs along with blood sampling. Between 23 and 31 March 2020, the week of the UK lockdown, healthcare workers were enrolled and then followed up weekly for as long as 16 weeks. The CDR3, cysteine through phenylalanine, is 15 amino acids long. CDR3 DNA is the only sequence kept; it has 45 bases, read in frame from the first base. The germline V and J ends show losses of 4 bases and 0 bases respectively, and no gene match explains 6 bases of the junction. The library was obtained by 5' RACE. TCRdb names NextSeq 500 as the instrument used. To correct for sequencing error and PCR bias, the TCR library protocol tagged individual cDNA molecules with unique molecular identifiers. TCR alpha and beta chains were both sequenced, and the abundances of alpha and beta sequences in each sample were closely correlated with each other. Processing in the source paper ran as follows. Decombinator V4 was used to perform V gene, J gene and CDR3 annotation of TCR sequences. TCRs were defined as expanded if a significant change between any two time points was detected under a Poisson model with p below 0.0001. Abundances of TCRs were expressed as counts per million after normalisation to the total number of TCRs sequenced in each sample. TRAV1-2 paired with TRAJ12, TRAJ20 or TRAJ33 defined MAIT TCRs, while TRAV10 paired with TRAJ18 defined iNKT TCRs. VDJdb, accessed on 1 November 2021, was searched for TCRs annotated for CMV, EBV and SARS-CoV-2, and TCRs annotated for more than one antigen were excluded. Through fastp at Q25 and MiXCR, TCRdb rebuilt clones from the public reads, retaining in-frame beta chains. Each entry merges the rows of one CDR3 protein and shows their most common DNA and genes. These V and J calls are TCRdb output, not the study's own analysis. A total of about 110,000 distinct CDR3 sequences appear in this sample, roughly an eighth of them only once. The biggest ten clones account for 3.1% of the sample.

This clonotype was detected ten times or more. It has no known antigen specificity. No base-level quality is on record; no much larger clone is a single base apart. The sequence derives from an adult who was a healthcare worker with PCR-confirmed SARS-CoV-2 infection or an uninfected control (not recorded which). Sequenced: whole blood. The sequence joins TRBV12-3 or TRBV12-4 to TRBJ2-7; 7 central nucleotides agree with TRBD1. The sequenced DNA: TGTGCCAGCAGTTCCACAGGGGTAAGCTCCTACGAGCAGTACTTC. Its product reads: CASSSTGVSSYEQYF.